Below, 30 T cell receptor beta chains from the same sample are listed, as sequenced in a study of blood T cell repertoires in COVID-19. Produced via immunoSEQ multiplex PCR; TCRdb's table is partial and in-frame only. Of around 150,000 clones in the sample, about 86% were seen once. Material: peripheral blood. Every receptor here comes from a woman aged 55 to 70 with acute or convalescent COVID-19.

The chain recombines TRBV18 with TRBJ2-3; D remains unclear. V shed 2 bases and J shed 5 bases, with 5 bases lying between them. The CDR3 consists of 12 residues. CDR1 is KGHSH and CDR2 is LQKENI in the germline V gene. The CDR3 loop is CASSPGGDTQYF. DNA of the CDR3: TGTGCCAGCTCACCAGGCGGAGATACGCAGTATTTT.

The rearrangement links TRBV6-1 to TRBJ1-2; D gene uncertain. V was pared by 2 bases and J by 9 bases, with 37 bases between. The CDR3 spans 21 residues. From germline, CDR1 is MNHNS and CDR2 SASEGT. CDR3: CASSERAVQQYRASGGMRYTF. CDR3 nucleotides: TGTGCCAGCAGTGAAAGGGCAGTACAACAATATCGGGCCTCCGGAGGTATGCGCTACACCTTC.

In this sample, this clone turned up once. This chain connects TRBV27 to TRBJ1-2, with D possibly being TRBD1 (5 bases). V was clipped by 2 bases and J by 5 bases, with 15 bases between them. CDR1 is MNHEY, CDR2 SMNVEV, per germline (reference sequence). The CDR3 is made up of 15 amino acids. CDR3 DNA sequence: TGTGCCAGCAGTTTAATCCAGGGCACCCCATATGGCTACACCTTC. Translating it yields CASSLIQGTPYGYTF.

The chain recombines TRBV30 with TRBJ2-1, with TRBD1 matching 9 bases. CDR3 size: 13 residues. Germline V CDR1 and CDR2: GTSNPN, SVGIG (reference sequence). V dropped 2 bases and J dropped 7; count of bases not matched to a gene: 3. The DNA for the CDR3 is TGTGCCTGGAGTTCGGGACAGGGAAATGAGCAGTTCTTC. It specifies CAWSSGQGNEQFF.

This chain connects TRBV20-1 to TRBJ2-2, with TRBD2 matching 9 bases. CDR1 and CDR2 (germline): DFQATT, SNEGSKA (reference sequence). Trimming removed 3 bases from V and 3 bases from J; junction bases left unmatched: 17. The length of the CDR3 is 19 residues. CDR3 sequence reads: CSASPMGSGSVGHTGELFF. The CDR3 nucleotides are TGCAGTGCTAGTCCTATGGGTAGCGGGAGTGTGGGCCACACCGGGGAGCTGTTTTTT.

The CDR3: CASSVDPASGRDQYF. The CDR3 DNA reads TGTGCCAGCAGCGTAGATCCGGCTAGCGGGAGGGATCAGTACTTC. This sequence joins TRBV9 and TRBJ2-7; TRBD2 aligns across 12 bases. The V and J ends lost 0 bases and 10 bases, in that order; junction bases with no gene match: 8. The CDR3 spans 15 residues. Germline values: CDR1 SGDLS, CDR2 YYNGEE.

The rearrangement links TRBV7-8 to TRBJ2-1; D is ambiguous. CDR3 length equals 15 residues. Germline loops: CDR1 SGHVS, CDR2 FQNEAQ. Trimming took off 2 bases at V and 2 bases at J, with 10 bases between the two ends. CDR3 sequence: CASSLQRNPYNEQFF. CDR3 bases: TGTGCCAGCAGCTTACAGCGAAATCCCTACAATGAGCAGTTCTTC.

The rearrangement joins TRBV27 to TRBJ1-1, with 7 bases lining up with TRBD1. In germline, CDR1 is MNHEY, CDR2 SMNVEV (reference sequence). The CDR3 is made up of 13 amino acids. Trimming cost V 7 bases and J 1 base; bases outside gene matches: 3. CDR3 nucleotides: TGTGCCAGCATGACAGGGAGGAACACTGAAGCTTTCTTT. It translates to CASMTGRNTEAFF.

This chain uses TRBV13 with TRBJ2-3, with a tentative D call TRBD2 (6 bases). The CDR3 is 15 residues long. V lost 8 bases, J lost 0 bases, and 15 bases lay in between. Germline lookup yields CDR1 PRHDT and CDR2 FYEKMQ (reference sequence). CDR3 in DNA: TGTGCCAGCGCAAGGTCCGGGACTAGCACAGATACGCAGTATTTT. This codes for CASARSGTSTDTQYF. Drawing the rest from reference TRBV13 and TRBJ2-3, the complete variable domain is AAGVIQSPRHLIKEKRETATLKCYPIPRHDTVYWYQQGPGQDPQFLISFYEKMQSDKGSIPDRFSAQQFSDYHSELNMSSLELGDSALYFCASARSGTSTDTQYFGPGTRLTVL.

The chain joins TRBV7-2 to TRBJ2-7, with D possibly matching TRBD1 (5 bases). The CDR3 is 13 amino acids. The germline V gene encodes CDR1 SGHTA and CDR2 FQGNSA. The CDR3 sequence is CAERGESSYEQYF. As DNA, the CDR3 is TGTGCAGAAAGGGGCGAGTCCTCCTACGAGCAGTACTTC.

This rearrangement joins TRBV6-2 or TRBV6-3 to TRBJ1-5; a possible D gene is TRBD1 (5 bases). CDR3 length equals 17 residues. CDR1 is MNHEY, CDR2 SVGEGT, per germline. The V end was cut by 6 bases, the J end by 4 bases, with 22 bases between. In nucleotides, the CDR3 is TGTGCCAGCAGCCAAGGCCCGCCGGGGGGACCTAATCAGCCCCAGCATTTT. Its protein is CASSQGPPGGPNQPQHF.

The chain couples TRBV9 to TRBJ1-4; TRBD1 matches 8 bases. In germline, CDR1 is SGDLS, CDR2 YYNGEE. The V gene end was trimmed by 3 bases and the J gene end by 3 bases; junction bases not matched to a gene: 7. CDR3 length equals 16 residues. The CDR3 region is CASSAQGARANEKLFF. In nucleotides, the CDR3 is TGTGCCAGCAGCGCCCAGGGGGCGCGAGCTAATGAAAAACTGTTTTTT.

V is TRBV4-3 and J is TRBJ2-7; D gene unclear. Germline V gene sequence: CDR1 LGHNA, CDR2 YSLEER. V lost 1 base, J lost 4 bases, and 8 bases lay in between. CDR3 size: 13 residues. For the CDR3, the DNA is TGCGCCAGCAGCCAAGCTGCGGAGTACGAGCAGTACTTC. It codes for CASSQAAEYEQYF.

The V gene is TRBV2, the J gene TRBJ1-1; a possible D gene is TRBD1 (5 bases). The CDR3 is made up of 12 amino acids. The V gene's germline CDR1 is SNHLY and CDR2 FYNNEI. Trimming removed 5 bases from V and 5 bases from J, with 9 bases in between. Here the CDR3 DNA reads TGTGCCAGCAGTAAGGGGAGGACTGAAGCTTTCTTT. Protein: CASSKGRTEAFF.

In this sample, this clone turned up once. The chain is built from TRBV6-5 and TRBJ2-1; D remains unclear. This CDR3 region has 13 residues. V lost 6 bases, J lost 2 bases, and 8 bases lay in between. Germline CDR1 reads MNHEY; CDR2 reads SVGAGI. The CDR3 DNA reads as TGTGCCAGCAGCAGACTCACCTACAATGAGCAGTTCTTC. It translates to CASSRLTYNEQFF.

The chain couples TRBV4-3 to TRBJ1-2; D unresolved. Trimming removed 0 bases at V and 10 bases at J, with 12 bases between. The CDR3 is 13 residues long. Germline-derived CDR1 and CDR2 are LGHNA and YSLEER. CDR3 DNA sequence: TGCGCCAGCAGCCAAGATGTATTGGGCTCCTACACCTTC. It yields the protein CASSQDVLGSYTF.

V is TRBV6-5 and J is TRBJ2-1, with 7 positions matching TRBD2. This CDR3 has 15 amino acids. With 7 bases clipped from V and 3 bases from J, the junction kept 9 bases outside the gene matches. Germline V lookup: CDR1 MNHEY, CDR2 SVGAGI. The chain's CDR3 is CASMRGPSGYNEQFF. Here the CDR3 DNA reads TGTGCCAGCATGAGAGGTCCTAGCGGCTACAATGAGCAGTTCTTC.

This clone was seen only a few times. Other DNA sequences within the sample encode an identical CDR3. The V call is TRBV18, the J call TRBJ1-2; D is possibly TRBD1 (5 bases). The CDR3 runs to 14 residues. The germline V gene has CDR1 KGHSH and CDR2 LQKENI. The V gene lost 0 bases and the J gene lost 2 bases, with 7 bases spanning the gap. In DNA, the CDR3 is TGTGCCAGCTCACCACCAGGGGCGAACTATGGCTACACCTTC. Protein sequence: CASSPPGANYGYTF.

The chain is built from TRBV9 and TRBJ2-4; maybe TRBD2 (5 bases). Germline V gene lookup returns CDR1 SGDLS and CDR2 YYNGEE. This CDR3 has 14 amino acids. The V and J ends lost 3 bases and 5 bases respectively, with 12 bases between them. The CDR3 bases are TGTGCCAGCAGCGGCCGGACTGGGGAAAACATTCAGTACTTC. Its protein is CASSGRTGENIQYF.

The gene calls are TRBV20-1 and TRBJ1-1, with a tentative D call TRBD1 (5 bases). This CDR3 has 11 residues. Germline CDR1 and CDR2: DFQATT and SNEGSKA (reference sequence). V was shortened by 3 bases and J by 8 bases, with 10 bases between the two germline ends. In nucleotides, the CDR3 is TGCAGTGCTAGTGCTAACAGGGAAGCTTTCTTT. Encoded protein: CSASANREAFF.

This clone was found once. CDR3 sequence: CASSVELTYNEQFF. As DNA, the CDR3 is TGTGCCAGCAGCGTAGAGCTGACTTACAATGAGCAGTTCTTC. This chain links TRBV9 with TRBJ2-1; no definite D call. CDR1 and CDR2 from the germline V gene are SGDLS and YYNGEE. CDR3 size: 14 residues. Trimming removed 0 bases from V and 4 bases from J, with 8 bases in between.

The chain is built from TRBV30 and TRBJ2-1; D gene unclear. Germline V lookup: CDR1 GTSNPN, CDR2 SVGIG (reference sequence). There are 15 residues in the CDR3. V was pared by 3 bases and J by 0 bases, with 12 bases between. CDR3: CAWRFRASSYNEQFF. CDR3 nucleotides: TGTGCCTGGAGGTTCCGCGCGAGCTCCTACAATGAGCAGTTCTTC.

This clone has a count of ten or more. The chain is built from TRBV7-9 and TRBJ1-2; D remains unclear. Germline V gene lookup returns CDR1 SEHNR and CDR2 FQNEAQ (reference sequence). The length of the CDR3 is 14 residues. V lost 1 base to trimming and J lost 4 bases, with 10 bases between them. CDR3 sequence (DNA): TGTGCCAGCAGCTTAGGCTCAGACTTCTATGGCTACACCTTC. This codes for CASSLGSDFYGYTF.

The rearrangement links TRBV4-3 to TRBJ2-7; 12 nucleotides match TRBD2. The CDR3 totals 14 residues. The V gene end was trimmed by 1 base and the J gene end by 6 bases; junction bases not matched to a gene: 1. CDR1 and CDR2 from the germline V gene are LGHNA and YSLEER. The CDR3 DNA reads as TGCGCCAGCAGCCAAGGACTAGCGGGAGCCGAGCAGTACTTC. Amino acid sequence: CASSQGLAGAEQYF.

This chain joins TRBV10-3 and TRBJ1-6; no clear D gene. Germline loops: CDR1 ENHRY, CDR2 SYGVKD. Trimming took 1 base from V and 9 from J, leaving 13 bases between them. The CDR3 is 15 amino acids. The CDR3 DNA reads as TGTGCCATCAGTGAGTTTCCTCCGAACGGTTCACCCCTCCACTTT. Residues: CAISEFPPNGSPLHF.

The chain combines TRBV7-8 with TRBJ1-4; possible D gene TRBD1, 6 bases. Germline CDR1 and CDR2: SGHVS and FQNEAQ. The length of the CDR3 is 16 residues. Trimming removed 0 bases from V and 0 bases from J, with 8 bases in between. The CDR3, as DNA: TGTGCCAGCAGCTTAGCGGACAGTGCAACTAATGAAAAACTGTTTTTT. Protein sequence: CASSLADSATNEKLFF.

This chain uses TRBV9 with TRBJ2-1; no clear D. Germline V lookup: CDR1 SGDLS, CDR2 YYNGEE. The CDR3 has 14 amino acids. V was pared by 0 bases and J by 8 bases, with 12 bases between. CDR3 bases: TGTGCCAGCAGCGTAGCCACTATGTCAGATGAGCAGTTCTTC. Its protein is CASSVATMSDEQFF. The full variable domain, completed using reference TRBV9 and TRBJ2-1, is DSGVTQTPKHLITATGQRVTLRCSPRSGDLSVYWYQQSLDQGLQFLIQYYNGEERAKGNILERFSAQQFPDLHSELNLSSLELGDSALYFCASSVATMSDEQFFGPGTRLTVL.

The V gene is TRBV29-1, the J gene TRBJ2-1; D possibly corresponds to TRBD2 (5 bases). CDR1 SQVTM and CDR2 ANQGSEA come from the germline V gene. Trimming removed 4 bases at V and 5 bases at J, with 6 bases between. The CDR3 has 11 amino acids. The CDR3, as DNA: TGCAGCGTTGCCGGGGACAATGAGCAGTTCTTC. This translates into CSVAGDNEQFF.

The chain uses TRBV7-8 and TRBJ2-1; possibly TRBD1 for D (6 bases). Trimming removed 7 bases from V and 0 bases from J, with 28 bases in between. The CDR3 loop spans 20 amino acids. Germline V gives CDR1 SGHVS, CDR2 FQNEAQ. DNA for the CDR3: TGTGCCAGCACCATCCCCAGGCGACAGGCTTTATTGGGCTCCTACAATGAGCAGTTCTTC. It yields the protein CASTIPRRQALLGSYNEQFF. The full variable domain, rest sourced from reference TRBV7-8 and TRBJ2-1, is GAGVSQSPRYKVAKRGQDVALRCDPISGHVSLFWYQQALGQGPEFLTYFQNEAQLDKSGLPSDRFFAERPEGSVSTLKIQRTQQEDSAVYLCASTIPRRQALLGSYNEQFFGPGTRLTVL.

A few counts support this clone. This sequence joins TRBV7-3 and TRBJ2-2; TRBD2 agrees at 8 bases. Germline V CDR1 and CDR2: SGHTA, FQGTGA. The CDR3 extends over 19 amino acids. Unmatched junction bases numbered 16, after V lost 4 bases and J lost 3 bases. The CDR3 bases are TGTGCCAGCAGCTACACCGGGACTAGGGAGTCTTCGGACACCGGGGAGCTGTTTTTT. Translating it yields CASSYTGTRESSDTGELFF.